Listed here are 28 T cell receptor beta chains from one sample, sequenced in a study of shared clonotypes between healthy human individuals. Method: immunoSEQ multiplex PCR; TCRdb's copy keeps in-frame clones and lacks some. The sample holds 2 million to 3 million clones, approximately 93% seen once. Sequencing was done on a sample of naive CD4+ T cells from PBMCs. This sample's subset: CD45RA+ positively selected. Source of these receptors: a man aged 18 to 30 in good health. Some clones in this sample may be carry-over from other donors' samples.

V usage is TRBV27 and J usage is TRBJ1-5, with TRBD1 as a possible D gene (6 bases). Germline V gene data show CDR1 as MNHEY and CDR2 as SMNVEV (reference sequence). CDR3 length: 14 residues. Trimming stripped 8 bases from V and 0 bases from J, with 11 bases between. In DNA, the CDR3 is TGTGCCAGCGGCGGACAGTATAGCAATCAGCCCCAGCATTTT. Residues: CASGGQYSNQPQHF.

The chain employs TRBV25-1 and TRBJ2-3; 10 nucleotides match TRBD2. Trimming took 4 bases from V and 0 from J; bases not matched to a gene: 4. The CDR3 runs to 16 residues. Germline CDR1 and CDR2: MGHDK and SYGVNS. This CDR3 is CASSGTSGPSTDTQYF. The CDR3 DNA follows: TGTGCCAGCAGTGGGACTAGCGGACCTAGCACAGATACGCAGTATTTT.

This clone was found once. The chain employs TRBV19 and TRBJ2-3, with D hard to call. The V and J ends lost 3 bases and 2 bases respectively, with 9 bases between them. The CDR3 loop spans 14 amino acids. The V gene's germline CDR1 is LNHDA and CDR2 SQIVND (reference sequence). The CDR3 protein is CASSMSQITDTQYF. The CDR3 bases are TGTGCCAGTAGTATGAGCCAGATCACAGATACGCAGTATTTT. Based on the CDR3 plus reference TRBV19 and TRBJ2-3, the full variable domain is DGGITQSPKYLFRKEGQNVTLSCEQNLNHDAMYWYRQDPGQGLRLIYYSQIVNDFQKGDIAEGYSVSREKKESFPLTVTSAQKNPTAFYLCASSMSQITDTQYFGPGTRLTVL.

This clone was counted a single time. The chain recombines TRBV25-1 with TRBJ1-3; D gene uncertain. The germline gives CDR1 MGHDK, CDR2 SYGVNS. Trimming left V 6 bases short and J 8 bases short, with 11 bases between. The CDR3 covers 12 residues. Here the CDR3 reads CASSASPDTIYF. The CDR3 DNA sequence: TGTGCCAGCAGCGCGAGCCCGGACACCATATATTTT.

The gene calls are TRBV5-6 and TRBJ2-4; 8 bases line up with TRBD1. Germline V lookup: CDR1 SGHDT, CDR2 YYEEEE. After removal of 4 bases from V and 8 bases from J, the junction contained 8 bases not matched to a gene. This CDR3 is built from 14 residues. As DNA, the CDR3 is TGTGCCAGCAGCCGGCTGGACAGGGAGGACATTCAGTACTTC. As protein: CASSRLDREDIQYF.

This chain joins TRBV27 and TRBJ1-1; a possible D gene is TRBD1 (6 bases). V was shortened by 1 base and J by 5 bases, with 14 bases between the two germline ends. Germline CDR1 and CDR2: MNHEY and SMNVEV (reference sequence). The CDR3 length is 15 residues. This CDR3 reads CASSLFGGGGTEAFF. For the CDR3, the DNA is TGTGCCAGCAGTTTATTCGGGGGAGGGGGAACTGAAGCTTTCTTT.

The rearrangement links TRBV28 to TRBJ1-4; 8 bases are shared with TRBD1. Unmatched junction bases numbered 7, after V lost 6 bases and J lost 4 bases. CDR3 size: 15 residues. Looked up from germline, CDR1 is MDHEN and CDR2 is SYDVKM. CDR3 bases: TGTGCCAGCAGCCCTATCGGACAGGGTAATGAAAAACTGTTTTTT. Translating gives CASSPIGQGNEKLFF. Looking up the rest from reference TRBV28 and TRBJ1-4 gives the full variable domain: DVKVTQSSRYLVKRTGEKVFLECVQDMDHENMFWYRQDPGLGLRLIYFSYDVKMKEKGDIPEGYSVSREKKERFSLILESASTNQTSMYLCASSPIGQGNEKLFFGSGTQLSVL.

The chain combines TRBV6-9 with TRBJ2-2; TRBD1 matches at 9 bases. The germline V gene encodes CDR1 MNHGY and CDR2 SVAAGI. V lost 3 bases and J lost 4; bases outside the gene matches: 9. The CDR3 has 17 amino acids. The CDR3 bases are TGTGCCAGCAGTTACCCCCGGGACAGGGAGGGCACCGGGGAGCTGTTTTTT. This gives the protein CASSYPRDREGTGELFF.

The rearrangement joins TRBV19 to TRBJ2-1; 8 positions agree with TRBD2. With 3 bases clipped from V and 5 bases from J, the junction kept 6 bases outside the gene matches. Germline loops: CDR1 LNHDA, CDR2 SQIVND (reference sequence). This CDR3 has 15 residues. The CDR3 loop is CASSMDSGNHNEQFF. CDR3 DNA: TGTGCCAGTAGTATGGATAGCGGGAATCACAATGAGCAGTTCTTC.

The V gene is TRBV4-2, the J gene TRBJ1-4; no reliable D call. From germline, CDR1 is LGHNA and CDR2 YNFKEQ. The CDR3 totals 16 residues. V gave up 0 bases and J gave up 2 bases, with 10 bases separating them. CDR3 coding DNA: TGTGCCAGCAGCCAAGATGGTCAAATGACTAATGAAAAACTGTTTTTT. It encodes CASSQDGQMTNEKLFF.

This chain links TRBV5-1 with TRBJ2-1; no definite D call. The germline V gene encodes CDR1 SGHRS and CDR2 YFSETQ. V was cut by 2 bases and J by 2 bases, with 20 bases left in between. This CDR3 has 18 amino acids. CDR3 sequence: CASSFISGPTMAYNEQFF. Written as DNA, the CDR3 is TGCGCCAGCAGCTTCATATCCGGACCTACGATGGCCTACAATGAGCAGTTCTTC.

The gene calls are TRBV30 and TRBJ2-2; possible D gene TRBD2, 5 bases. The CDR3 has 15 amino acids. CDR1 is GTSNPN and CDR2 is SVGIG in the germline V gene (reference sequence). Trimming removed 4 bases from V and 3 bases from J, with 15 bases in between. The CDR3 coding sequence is TGTGCCTGGAACTCCGGGAATTTGGACACCGGGGAGCTGTTTTTT. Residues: CAWNSGNLDTGELFF.

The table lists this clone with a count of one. The DNA of the CDR3 is TGTGCTAGTGGTTTCCTCCCGGGACAGTATCCCCCCGGGGAGCTGTTTTTT. This gives the protein CASGFLPGQYPPGELFF. The chain is built from TRBV12-5 and TRBJ2-2, with 7 positions matching TRBD1. CDR1 is LGHNT and CDR2 is FRNRAP in the germline V gene. The V gene end was trimmed by 3 bases and the J gene end by 6 bases; junction bases not matched to a gene: 13. The length of the CDR3 is 17 residues.

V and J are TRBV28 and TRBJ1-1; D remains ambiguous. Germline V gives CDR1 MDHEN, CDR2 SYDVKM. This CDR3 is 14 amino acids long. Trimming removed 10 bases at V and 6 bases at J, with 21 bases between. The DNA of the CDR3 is TGTGCCACCACCTACAGAAATGGGGTGGCTGAAGCTTTCTTT. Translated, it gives CATTYRNGVAEAFF.

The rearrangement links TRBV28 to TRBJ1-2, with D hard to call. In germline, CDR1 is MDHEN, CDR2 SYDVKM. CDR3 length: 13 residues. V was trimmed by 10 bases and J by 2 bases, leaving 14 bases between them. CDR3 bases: TGTGCCACCGGACTGGGCGGCAACTATGGCTACACCTTC. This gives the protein CATGLGGNYGYTF.

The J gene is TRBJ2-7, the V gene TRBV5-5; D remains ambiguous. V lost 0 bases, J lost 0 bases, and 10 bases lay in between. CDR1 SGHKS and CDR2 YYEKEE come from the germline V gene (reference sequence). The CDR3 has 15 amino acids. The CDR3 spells CASSLATSSSYEQYF. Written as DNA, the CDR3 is TGTGCCAGCAGCTTGGCCACAAGTAGCTCCTACGAGCAGTACTTC.

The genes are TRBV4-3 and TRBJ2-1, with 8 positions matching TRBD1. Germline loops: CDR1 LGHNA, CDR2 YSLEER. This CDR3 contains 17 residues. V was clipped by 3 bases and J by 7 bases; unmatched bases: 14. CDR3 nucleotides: TGCGCCAGCAGCCACGGGCTTCAGGGGGCAGCTCGGAATGAGCAGTTCTTC. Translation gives CASSHGLQGAARNEQFF.

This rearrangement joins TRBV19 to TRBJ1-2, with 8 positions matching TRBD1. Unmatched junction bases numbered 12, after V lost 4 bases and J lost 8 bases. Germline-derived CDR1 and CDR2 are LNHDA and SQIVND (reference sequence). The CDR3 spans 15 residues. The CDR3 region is CASSNAGQAYLGYTF. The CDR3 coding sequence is TGTGCCAGTAGTAACGCGGGACAGGCCTATTTGGGCTACACCTTC.

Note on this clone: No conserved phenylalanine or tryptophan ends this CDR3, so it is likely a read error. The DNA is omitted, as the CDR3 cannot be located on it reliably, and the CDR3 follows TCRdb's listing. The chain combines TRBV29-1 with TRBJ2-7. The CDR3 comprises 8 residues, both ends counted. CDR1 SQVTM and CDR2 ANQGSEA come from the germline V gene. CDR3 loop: CSVPRGAS.

The CDR3 protein is CASSKRQGASEQFF. The CDR3 nucleotides read TGTGCCAGCAGCAAGAGACAGGGGGCGTCGGAGCAGTTCTTC. The rearrangement links TRBV7-9 to TRBJ2-1; the match to TRBD1 covers 10 bases. The J segment lost 10 bases and the V segment lost 5 bases, leaving 8 bases of the junction unmatched. CDR1 SEHNR and CDR2 FQNEAQ come from the germline V gene (reference sequence). This CDR3 contains 14 residues.

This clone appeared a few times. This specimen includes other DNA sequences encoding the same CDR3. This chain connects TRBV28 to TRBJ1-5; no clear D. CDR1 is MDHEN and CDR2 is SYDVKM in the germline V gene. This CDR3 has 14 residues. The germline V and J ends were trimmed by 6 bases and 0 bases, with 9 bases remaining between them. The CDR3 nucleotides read TGTGCCAGCAGCCCGGTATATAGCAATCAGCCCCAGCATTTT. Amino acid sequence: CASSPVYSNQPQHF.

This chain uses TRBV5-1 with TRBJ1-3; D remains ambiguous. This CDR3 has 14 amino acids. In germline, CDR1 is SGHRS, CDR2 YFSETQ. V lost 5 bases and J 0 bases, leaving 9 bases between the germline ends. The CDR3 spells CASSRESSGNTIYF. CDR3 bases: TGCGCCAGCAGTCGGGAGTCCTCTGGAAACACCATATATTTT.

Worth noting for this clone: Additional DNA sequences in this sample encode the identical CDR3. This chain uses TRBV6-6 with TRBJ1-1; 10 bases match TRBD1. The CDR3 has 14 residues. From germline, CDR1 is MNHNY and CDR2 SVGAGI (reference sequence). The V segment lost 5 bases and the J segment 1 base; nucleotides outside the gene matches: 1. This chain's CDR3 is CASSRQGANTEAFF. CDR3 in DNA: TGTGCCAGCAGTCGACAGGGGGCGAACACTGAAGCTTTCTTT.

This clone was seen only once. Here the CDR3 DNA reads TGCGCCAGCAGCCTCTCGACGGGTAATCAGCCCCAGCATTTT. Translated, it gives CASSLSTGNQPQHF. The chain recombines TRBV5-1 with TRBJ1-5; D not certain. Trimming shortened V by 4 bases and J by 4 bases, and 12 bases separated the two germline ends. CDR1 SGHRS and CDR2 YFSETQ come from the germline V gene. CDR3 length equals 14 residues. Complete variable domain (other parts from reference TRBV5-1 and TRBJ1-5): KAGVTQTPRYLIKTRGQQVTLSCSPISGHRSVSWYQQTPGQGLQFLFEYFSETQRNKGNFPGRFSGRQFSNSRSEMNVSTLELGDSALYLCASSLSTGNQPQHFGDGTRLSIL.

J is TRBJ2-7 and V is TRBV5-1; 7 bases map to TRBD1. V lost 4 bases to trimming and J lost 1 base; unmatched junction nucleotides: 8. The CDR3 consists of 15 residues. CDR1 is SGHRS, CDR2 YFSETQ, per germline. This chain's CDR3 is CASSLGRQGSYEQYF. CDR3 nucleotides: TGCGCCAGCAGCCTAGGGCGACAGGGATCCTACGAGCAGTACTTC.

CDR3 DNA: TGTGCCAGCAGCTTGGGGACAGGGGGCAATGAGCAGTTCTTC. Its protein product is CASSLGTGGNEQFF. This chain uses TRBV5-8 with TRBJ2-1; 10 bases align to TRBD1. V gave up 0 bases and J gave up 6 bases; unmatched junction bases: 0. CDR1 SGHTS and CDR2 YDEGEE come from the germline V gene. This CDR3 region has 14 residues.

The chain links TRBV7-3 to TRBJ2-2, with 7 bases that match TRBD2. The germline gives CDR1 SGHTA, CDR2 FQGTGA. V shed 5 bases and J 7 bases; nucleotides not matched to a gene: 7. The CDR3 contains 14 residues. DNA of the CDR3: TGTGCCAGCAGCCTGGGGACTACCGGCGGGGAGCTGTTTTTT. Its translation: CASSLGTTGGELFF. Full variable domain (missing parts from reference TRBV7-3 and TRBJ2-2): GAGVSQTPSNKVTEKGKYVELRCDPISGHTALYWYRQSLGQGPEFLIYFQGTGAADDSGLPNDRFFAVRPEGSVSTLKIQRTERGDSAVYLCASSLGTTGGELFFGEGSRLTVL.

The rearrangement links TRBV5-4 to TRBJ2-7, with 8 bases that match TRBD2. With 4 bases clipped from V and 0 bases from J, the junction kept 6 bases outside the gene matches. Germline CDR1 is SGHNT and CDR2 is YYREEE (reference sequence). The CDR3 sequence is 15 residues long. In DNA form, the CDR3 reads TGTGCCAGCAGCCTCGGGAGGGGGTACTCCTACGAGCAGTACTTC. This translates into CASSLGRGYSYEQYF.